This T cell receptor beta chain was recorded in a study of CD4 T cells in relation to SARS-CoV-2 and coronaviruses (dated by TCRdb to about 2021). At the level of the whole study: In the ViraFEST assay, PBMCs were grown with antigen for roughly ten days, and TCR beta CDR3s were then sequenced to identify antigen-specific clonal expansions. A different TCR-beta assay, based on Illumina, was used to sequence expansion assays from other donors in the study. The full convalescent cohort of approximately 13 patients had a median age of about 37 years, ranging from roughly 21 to 75 years. Using patient-derived lymphoblastoid cell lines, the shared crossreactive spike epitopes were mapped to their HLA restriction. Samples from a few pre-COVID donors and the naive versus memory experiments were sequenced with the Adaptive Biotechnologies TCR-sequencing kit; other data were Illumina-based. Of the roughly twelve convalescent patients, 8 were male and 4 were female, and two of the subjects were Hispanic. At the level of individual TCR clonotypes, the study measured memory CD4+ T cell crossreactivity between SARS-CoV-2 spike protein and common cold coronavirus spike proteins.

What the research found in general, with its limitations: Crossreactivity analysis was centred on spike protein, so crossreactivity against other viral proteins was not assessed. Sequencing of naive versus memory cells indicated that the assay detects memory recall responses, not primary responses primed during culture. Because no donor provided both pre-pandemic and post-infection samples, tracing the source of pre-existing responses was limited. Significantly weaker SARS-CoV-2-driven expansion was shown by crossreactive clones than by monoreactive clones, consistent with antigenic imprinting. The study was constrained by small numbers of patients and of tested TCRs. In around three fifths of donors, memory CD4+ clonotypes turned up that crossrecognized SARS-CoV-2 and at least one common cold coronavirus spike.

To separate naive from memory CD4+ T cells, cryopreserved PBMCs first underwent CD4 enrichment and then EasySep naive CD4+ T cell enrichment. Sorted naive or memory CD4+ T cells (roughly 92,000) were grown at a 1:1 ratio with T cell-depleted PBMCs and CEF peptides for about eleven days. In general, every peptide culture condition was set up in three replicate wells. Ficoll-Paque PLUS gradient centrifugation was used to isolate PBMCs from leukapheresis product or whole blood. The PBMCs went either fresh into the expansion assay or into cryopreservation at -140 degrees C. The QIAamp Micro DNA Kit was used to extract genomic DNA from the CD4+ T cells. Worth noting for this clone: What this receptor recognizes is not known. No base quality values were provided; no much bigger clone lies one nucleotide off.

CEF-cultured naive and memory CD4+ T cell DNA received survey-level immunoSEQ TCR-beta sequencing. Per the authors' processing: Preprocessing removed nonproductive sequences and CDR3s not starting with C, not ending with F or W, or shorter than 7 amino acids. The MANAFEST web app identified antigen-specific clonotypes based on expansion compared with the reference and other culture wells. A clone counted as positive if significantly expanded in 2 of 3 replicate wells versus the reference culture at FDR below 0.05. A further requirement for positive clones was significant expansion compared with all other tandem wells, along with an odds ratio above 5. Cultured and uncultured naive and memory CD4+ repertoires were searched for previously identified spike- and CEF-reactive CDR3s. CDR3 homology was measured as pairwise Levenshtein distance, computed with the stringdist R package after trimming three terminal residues from each end. Entries here come from immuneACCESS through TCRdb and include only in-frame sequences with V and J called. Some clones fail to appear in such tables; in the studies checked, an unresolved V gene covers under half of the shortfall, and the cause of the remainder is unknown. V, J and clone size reflect that table, while D and trimming were determined from the DNA. The sample profile shows 30,000 to 45,000 clones; 70% to 85% of them were found once. 5.5% to 7% of the sample is taken by the ten largest.

Specimen: naive CD4+ T cells from PBMCs, cultured in vitro. The sample's cell subset or site label is to be understood as: naive CD4+ T cells isolated by negative enrichment. The TCR sequence derives from an adult with COVID-19.

The CDR3 is CASSLSGSGRQETQYF. The DNA sequence follows: TGTGCCAGCAGCTTAAGCGGAAGCGGGAGACAAGAGACCCAGTACTTC. The rearranged chain carries TRBV7-3 and TRBJ2-5, with TRBD2 identical over 8 junction bases. The CDR3 numbers 16 residues from cysteine through phenylalanine. Kept here is only the CDR3 DNA, which spans 48 bases and is read in frame from base 1. V lost 1 base and J lost 2 bases, and the count of bases not matched to a germline gene is 6. Based on the germline V gene, the CDR1 and CDR2 sequences are SGHTA and FQGTGA.